These 21 T cell receptor beta chains were sequenced from one sample in a study of identical twins. MiXCR, applied by TCRdb to the 5' RACE reads, yields one record per CDR3 protein. The table records some 300,000 distinct CDR3 sequences, approximately 13% of them present only once. The same data also contributed to another study, on yellow fever vaccine responses in identical twins.

The sample comprised CD8+ T cells sorted from blood. These receptor sequences come from a woman under 30 in good health.

This clonotype was counted between two and nine times. The chain combines TRBV7-9 with TRBJ2-2; TRBD2 aligns across 7 bases. The ends lost 5 bases at V and 7 bases at J; junction bases unmatched: 4. Germline CDR1 SEHNR, CDR2 FQNEAQ (reference sequence). The CDR3 extends over 13 amino acids. Here the CDR3 reads CASSPTGGGELFF. The CDR3 region has the DNA TGTGCCAGCAGCCCCACGGGGGGCGGGGAGCTGTTTTTT.

The gene calls are TRBV5-1 and TRBJ2-7; 8 nucleotides align to TRBD1. The CDR3 runs 16 residues. Germline loops: CDR1 SGHRS, CDR2 YFSETQ. The ends lost 4 bases at V and 3 bases at J; junction bases unmatched: 12. CDR3 DNA: TGCGCCAGCAGCCACTACCCGAAAGACAGGGGCTACGAGCAGTACTTC. Its translation: CASSHYPKDRGYEQYF.

This clonotype came up a few times. The rearrangement joins TRBV20-1 to TRBJ2-7; no clear D. The V end lost 0 bases, the J end lost 6 bases, and 12 bases lay between the germline ends. This CDR3 has 13 amino acids. The germline V gene has CDR1 DFQATT and CDR2 SNEGSKA (reference sequence). The CDR3 DNA is TGCAGTGCTAGAGATACATACAAGGTCGAGCAGTACTTC. Protein: CSARDTYKVEQYF.

This clonotype was detected many times. V and J are TRBV24-1 and TRBJ2-3, with TRBD2 matching over 14 bases. Germline loops: CDR1 KGHDR, CDR2 SFDVKD. V trimming: 3 bases; J trimming: 3 bases; junction bases outside the gene matches: 7. This CDR3 contains 18 residues. The CDR3 nucleotides are TGTGCCACCAGTGATGCGATGGGACTAGCGGGAGTTACAGATACGCAGTATTTT. This codes for CATSDAMGLAGVTDTQYF.

This clonotype was detected ten times or more. DNA for the CDR3: TGTGCCAGCGAAGGGAACACTGAAGCTTTCTTT. This encodes CASEGNTEAFF. The chain employs TRBV7-9 and TRBJ1-1; D is unresolved. Trimming took 8 bases from V and 1 from J, leaving 5 bases between them. Germline V CDR1 and CDR2: SEHNR, FQNEAQ (reference sequence). CDR3 size: 11 residues.

This clonotype showed up just a few times. This chain links TRBV28 with TRBJ2-7; D not certain. V was clipped by 5 bases and J by 4 bases, with 12 bases between them. This CDR3 has 13 residues. CDR1 is MDHEN, CDR2 SYDVKM, per germline. CDR3 residues: CASSPTNLYEQYV. The DNA for the CDR3 is TGTGCCAGCAGTCCGACAAACCTTTACGAGCAGTACGTC.

This clonotype was detected a few times. V is TRBV28 and J is TRBJ2-7; a possible D gene is TRBD1 (8 bases). Trimming pared 3 bases from V and 3 bases from J, leaving 15 bases between. CDR1 and CDR2 from the germline V gene are MDHEN and SYDVKM. The CDR3 has 15 residues. The CDR3 bases are TGTGCCAGCAGTTTTGGGAGGGACAGGAGCTACGAGCAGTACTTC. The encoded protein is CASSFGRDRSYEQYF.

The chain combines TRBV6-5 with TRBJ2-1; D not resolved. V shed 0 bases and J shed 3 bases, with 6 bases lying between them. The CDR3 spans 14 residues. CDR1 is MNHEY, CDR2 SVGAGI, per germline. CDR3 loop: CASSYSYSYNEQFF. The CDR3, as DNA: TGTGCCAGCAGTTACTCATACAGCTACAATGAGCAGTTCTTC.

This rearrangement joins TRBV4-1 to TRBJ1-4; TRBD1 might be the D (5 bases). Trimming removed 4 bases from V and 0 bases from J, with 9 bases in between. Germline assignment: CDR1 MGHRA and CDR2 YSYEKL. The CDR3 runs to 15 residues. CDR3 coding DNA: TGCGCCAGCAGCCGGAAGGGACCAACTAATGAAAAACTGTTTTTT. It specifies CASSRKGPTNEKLFF.

The J gene is TRBJ2-1, the V gene TRBV21-1; the table calls TRBD1, which could not be checked here. TRBV21-1 is a listed pseudogene. CDR3 size: 16 residues. The CDR3 sequence is CAIHGGVTGRDNEQFF. In DNA form, the CDR3 reads TGTGCCATCCATGGCGGCGTCACAGGGCGGGACAATGAGCAGTTCTTC.

This clonotype was recorded a few times. The chain links TRBV11-2 to TRBJ2-1; 10 nucleotides match TRBD2. CDR1 and CDR2 (germline): SGHAT, FQNNGV. J was trimmed by 9 bases and V by 0 bases; bases with no gene match: 8. The CDR3 runs to 16 residues. The CDR3 region has the DNA TGTGCCAGCAGCTTAGATCTCAGCGGGAGGGCCGGTGAGCAGTTCTTC. Amino acid sequence: CASSLDLSGRAGEQFF.

The rearrangement links TRBV7-2 to TRBJ2-5; the D gene could be TRBD1 or TRBD2 (6 bases each). The CDR3 covers 14 residues. V was shortened by 5 bases and J by 5 bases, with 15 bases between the two germline ends. CDR1 SGHTA and CDR2 FQGNSA come from the germline V gene. The CDR3 spells CASSPGGGLETQYF. The CDR3 DNA follows: TGTGCCAGCAGCCCAGGTGGGGGGCTGGAGACCCAGTACTTC.

This clonotype has just a few counts. This sequence joins TRBV28 and TRBJ2-5, with D uncertain. The CDR3 extends over 15 amino acids. CDR1 is MDHEN and CDR2 is SYDVKM in the germline V gene. With 3 bases removed from V and 1 base from J, the gap between germline ends came to 12 bases. Here the CDR3 reads CASSFVGFAQETQYF. CDR3 sequence (DNA): TGTGCCAGCAGTTTTGTGGGGTTTGCCCAAGAGACCCAGTACTTC.

This clonotype showed up just a few times. The chain is built from TRBV24-1 and TRBJ2-1; TRBD2 aligns across 12 bases. The V gene end was trimmed by 4 bases and the J gene end by 0 bases; junction bases not matched to a gene: 6. Germline CDR1 is KGHDR and CDR2 is SFDVKD. This CDR3 contains 18 residues. The CDR3, as DNA: TGTGCCACCAGTGAATGGACTAGCGGGGTGTTCTCCTACAATGAGCAGTTCTTC. Its translation is CATSEWTSGVFSYNEQFF.

The chain combines TRBV4-1 with TRBJ1-1, with unresolved D. The ends were cut back, 4 bases at V and 11 bases at J, with 14 bases in the middle. CDR1 and CDR2 (germline): MGHRA, YSYEKL. The CDR3 length is 12 residues. The CDR3 region has the DNA TGCGCCAGCAGCCGAGAAGGGTGGGAGGCTTTCTTT. This translates into CASSREGWEAFF.

The chain carries TRBV20-1 and TRBJ2-1; 8 nucleotides line up with TRBD2. The germline gives CDR1 DFQATT, CDR2 SNEGSKA (reference sequence). The CDR3 is 14 amino acids. CDR3 amino acids: CKTGTSGSRNEQFF. CDR3 in DNA: TGCAAAACCGGGACCAGCGGGAGTCGGAATGAGCAGTTCTTC.

In its sample, this clonotype was seen a few times. This rearrangement joins TRBV2 to TRBJ2-1; possibly TRBD1 for D (5 bases). Trimming took 8 bases from V and 0 from J, leaving 8 bases between them. Germline V gene data show CDR1 as SNHLY and CDR2 as FYNNEI. The CDR3 runs to 13 residues. CDR3 residues: CASVQVSYNEQFF. DNA of the CDR3: TGTGCCAGCGTACAGGTCTCCTACAATGAGCAGTTCTTC.

Only a few counts were recorded for this clonotype. The V gene is TRBV12-3 or TRBV12-4, the J gene TRBJ2-2; 7 nucleotides align to TRBD2. J lost 0 bases, V lost 6 bases, and 4 bases had no gene match. The CDR3 consists of 15 residues. The CDR3 DNA is TGTGCCAGCAGGCCAGCGGGGCCGAACACCGGGGAGCTGTTTTTT. This sequence encodes CASRPAGPNTGELFF.

This clonotype was seen repeatedly, ten times or more. The chain uses TRBV15 and TRBJ2-1, with TRBD1 identical over 9 bases. V gave up 4 bases and J gave up 4 bases; unmatched junction bases: 5. The length of the CDR3 is 15 residues. The V gene's germline CDR1 is LNHNV and CDR2 YYDKDF (reference sequence). This CDR3 reads CATSNWDRDYNEQFF. DNA of the CDR3: TGTGCCACCAGCAACTGGGACAGGGATTACAATGAGCAGTTCTTC. Full variable domain (outside the CDR3, taken from reference TRBV15 and TRBJ2-1): DAMVIQNPRYQVTQFGKPVTLSCSQTLNHNVMYWYQQKSSQAPKLLFHYYDKDFNNEADTPDNFQSRRPNTSFCFLDIRSPGLGDTAMYLCATSNWDRDYNEQFFGPGTRLTVL.

This clonotype occurred a few times. This rearrangement joins TRBV5-5 to TRBJ2-5, with TRBD1 as a possible D gene (6 bases). Trimming removed 3 bases at V and 2 bases at J, with 14 bases between. Germline V gene data show CDR1 as SGHKS and CDR2 as YYEKEE (reference sequence). The length of the CDR3 is 15 residues. The DNA for the CDR3 is TGTGCCAGCAGCTCACGAGCGGACAGTCAAGAGACCCAGTACTTC. Translated: CASSSRADSQETQYF.

This clonotype was observed many times. The chain recombines TRBV28 with TRBJ1-5, with D possibly matching TRBD1 (5 bases). The CDR3 extends over 15 amino acids. The V end was cut by 1 base, the J end by 0 bases, with 7 bases between. Germline lookup yields CDR1 MDHEN and CDR2 SYDVKM. CDR3 protein: CASSLFGGSNQPQHF. CDR3 DNA: TGTGCCAGCAGTTTATTCGGGGGTAGCAATCAGCCCCAGCATTTT.